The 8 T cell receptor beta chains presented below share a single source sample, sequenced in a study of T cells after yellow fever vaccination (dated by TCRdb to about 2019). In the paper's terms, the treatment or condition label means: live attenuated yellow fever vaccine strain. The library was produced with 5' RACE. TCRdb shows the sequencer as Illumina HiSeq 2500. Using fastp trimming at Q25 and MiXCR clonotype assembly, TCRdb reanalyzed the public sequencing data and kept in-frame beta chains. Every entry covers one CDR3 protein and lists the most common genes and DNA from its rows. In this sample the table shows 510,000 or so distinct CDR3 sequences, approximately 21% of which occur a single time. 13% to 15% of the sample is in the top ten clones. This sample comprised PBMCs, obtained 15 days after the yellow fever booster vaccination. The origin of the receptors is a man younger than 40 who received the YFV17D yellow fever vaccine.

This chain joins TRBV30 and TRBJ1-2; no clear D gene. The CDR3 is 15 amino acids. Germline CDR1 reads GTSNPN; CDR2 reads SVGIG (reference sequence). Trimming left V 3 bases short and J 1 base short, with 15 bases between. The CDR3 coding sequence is TGTGCCTGGAGCCCACCCCGACTAATTAACTATGGCTACACCTTC. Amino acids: CAWSPPRLINYGYTF.

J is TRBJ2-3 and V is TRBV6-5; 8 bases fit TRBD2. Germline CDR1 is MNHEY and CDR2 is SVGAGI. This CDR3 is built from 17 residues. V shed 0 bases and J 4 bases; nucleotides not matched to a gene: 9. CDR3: CASSYSRGPGGSDTQYF. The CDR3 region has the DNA TGTGCCAGCAGTTACTCTAGGGGTCCGGGAGGGTCAGATACGCAGTATTTT.

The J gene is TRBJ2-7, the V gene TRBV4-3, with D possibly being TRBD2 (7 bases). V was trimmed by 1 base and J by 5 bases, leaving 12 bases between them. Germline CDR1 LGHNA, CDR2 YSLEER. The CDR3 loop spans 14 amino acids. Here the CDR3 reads CASSQGGGGNEQYF. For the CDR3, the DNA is TGCGCCAGCAGCCAAGGGGGAGGGGGAAACGAGCAGTACTTC.

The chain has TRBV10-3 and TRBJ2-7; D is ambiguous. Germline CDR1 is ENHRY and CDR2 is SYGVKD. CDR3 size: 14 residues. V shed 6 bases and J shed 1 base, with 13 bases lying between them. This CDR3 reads CAISPGTTSYEQYF. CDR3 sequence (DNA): TGTGCCATCAGCCCCGGTACTACTTCCTACGAGCAGTACTTC.

In DNA form, the CDR3 reads TGTGCCAGCACCGCTCCGGGAGAGACCCAGTACTTC. This sequence encodes CASTAPGETQYF. V and J are TRBV3-1 and TRBJ2-5; D not certain. Germline lookup yields CDR1 LGHDT and CDR2 YNNKEL (reference sequence). The V gene lost 7 bases and the J gene lost 4 bases, with 10 bases spanning the gap. CDR3 length: 12 residues.

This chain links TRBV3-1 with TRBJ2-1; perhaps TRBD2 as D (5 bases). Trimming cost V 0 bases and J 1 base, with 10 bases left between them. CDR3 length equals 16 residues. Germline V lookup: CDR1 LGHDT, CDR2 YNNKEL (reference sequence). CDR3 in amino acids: CASSQDTGLSYNEQFF. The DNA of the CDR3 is TGTGCCAGCAGCCAAGATACGGGATTATCCTACAATGAGCAGTTCTTC.

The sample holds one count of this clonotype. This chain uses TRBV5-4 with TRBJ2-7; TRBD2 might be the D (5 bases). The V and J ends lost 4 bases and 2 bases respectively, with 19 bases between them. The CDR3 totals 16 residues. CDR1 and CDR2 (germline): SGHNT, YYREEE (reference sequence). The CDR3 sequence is CASSGSLGAATYEQYF. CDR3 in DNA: TGTGCCAGCAGCGGGTCCCTCGGAGCGGCGACCTACGAGCAGTACTTC.

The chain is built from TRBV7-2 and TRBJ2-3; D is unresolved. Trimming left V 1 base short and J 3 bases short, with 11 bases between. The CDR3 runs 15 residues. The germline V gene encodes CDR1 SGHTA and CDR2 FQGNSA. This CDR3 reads CASSLEWYRTDTQYF. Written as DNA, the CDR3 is TGTGCCAGCAGCTTAGAATGGTATAGGACAGATACGCAGTATTTT.